This TCR beta chain was profiled in a study of shared clonotypes between healthy human individuals. Notes on the study in general: Sharing across four donors was highest in naive CD4 (roughly 5%) and lowest in memory CD8 (0.4%).

Worth noting for this clone: The antigen is unknown.

CDR1 is SGDLS and CDR2 is YYNGEE in the germline V gene. The CDR3 length is 14 residues. The V and J ends lost 4 bases and 7 bases respectively, with 15 bases between them. Some clones are missing from TCRdb's copy, which holds only in-frame ones; the method was immunoSEQ multiplex PCR. The sample includes roughly 810,000 clones, approximately 96% seen only once; the top ten take less than 0.25%. Terminally differentiated effector memory CD45RA+ cells were left out of the naive CD8 fraction, which was CD45RO-negative and positively selected for CCR7. The sample comprised naive CD8+ T cells sorted from blood. The chain recombines TRBV9 with TRBJ1-5, with a possible D match to TRBD1 (6 bases). The TCR comes from a man under 40 in good health. The CDR3 region is CASSIQGGGQPQHF. Here the CDR3 DNA reads TGTGCCAGCAGCATCCAAGGGGGGGGCCAGCCCCAGCATTTT.